What follows are 20 T cell receptor beta chains derived from one specimen sequenced in a study of T cell responses to AZD1222 COVID-19 vaccine. The method was immunoSEQ multiplex PCR; TCRdb's version includes in-frame clones alone and lacks a portion of them. The sample records about 140,000 clones, under 95% being singletons. This specimen was peripheral blood, taken on day 0 of AZD1222 vaccination. Receptor source: an adult in good health.

The count of this clone is one. The V and J genes are TRBV5-1 and TRBJ1-1; D might be TRBD1 (6 bases). This CDR3 spans 15 amino acids. Trimming took off 0 bases at V and 1 base at J, with 10 bases between the two ends. Germline CDR1 reads SGHRS; CDR2 reads YFSETQ. In DNA form, the CDR3 reads TGCGCCAGCAGCTTGGGACAGGAACCGAACACTGAAGCTTTCTTT. It encodes CASSLGQEPNTEAFF.

The CDR3 DNA sequence: TGCAGCGCCCTGGGAGGGGTCACCTACGAGCAGTACTTC. Amino acids: CSALGGVTYEQYF. The J gene is TRBJ2-7, the V gene TRBV29-1, with 7 bases fitting TRBD2. CDR3 size: 13 residues. J was trimmed by 2 bases and V by 7 bases; bases with no gene match: 8. Per the germline V gene, CDR1 is SQVTM and CDR2 is ANQGSEA.

The genes are TRBV5-1 and TRBJ2-2, with D possibly TRBD1 on 6 matching bases. CDR3 length equals 15 residues. Trimming shortened V by 3 bases and J by 6 bases, and 15 bases separated the two germline ends. The germline V gene encodes CDR1 SGHRS and CDR2 YFSETQ. Here the CDR3 DNA reads TGCGCCAGCAGCTCCTCCCTACAGGGCGCCGGGGAGCTGTTTTTT. Its protein is CASSSSLQGAGELFF.

This chain joins TRBV24-1 and TRBJ2-1; 11 bases map to TRBD2. Germline CDR1 reads KGHDR; CDR2 reads SFDVKD. The V and J ends lost 5 bases and 6 bases, in that order; junction bases with no gene match: 8. The CDR3 has 16 amino acids. CDR3 sequence: CATSVLLAGAVNEQFF. The DNA of the CDR3 is TGTGCCACCAGTGTCTTACTAGCGGGAGCTGTCAATGAGCAGTTCTTC.

The V call is TRBV2, the J call TRBJ1-3; 9 bases line up with TRBD1. Losses at the gene ends were 6 bases for V and 0 bases for J; bases not matched to a gene: 15. The V gene's germline CDR1 is SNHLY and CDR2 FYNNEI. The CDR3 totals 19 residues. DNA of the CDR3: TGTGCCAGCAGGGCCGGGACAGGGTCCGAACCCGTCTCTGGAAACACCATATATTTT. It codes for CASRAGTGSEPVSGNTIYF.

The chain has TRBV5-1 and TRBJ2-1, with 11 nucleotides matching TRBD2. The CDR3 spans 18 residues. The V segment lost 1 base and the J segment 11 bases; nucleotides outside the gene matches: 17. Germline V gene data show CDR1 as SGHRS and CDR2 as YFSETQ. The CDR3 reads CASSLRLAGGLGLGKQFF. In DNA, the CDR3 is TGCGCCAGCAGCTTGAGGTTAGCGGGGGGGCTTGGCTTGGGAAAGCAGTTCTTC.

The chain combines TRBV18 with TRBJ1-5; possibly TRBD1 for D (5 bases). V lost 2 bases to trimming and J lost 1 base, with 9 bases between them. Germline values: CDR1 KGHSH, CDR2 LQKENI. CDR3 size: 15 residues. The CDR3 loop reads CASSPGDGSNQPQHF. The CDR3, as DNA: TGTGCCAGCTCACCAGGGGACGGGAGCAATCAGCCCCAGCATTTT.

The chain couples TRBV9 to TRBJ2-2, with 9 nucleotides matching TRBD1. V shed 4 bases, J shed 6 bases, and the junction held 10 bases outside the gene matches. Germline V gene sequence: CDR1 SGDLS, CDR2 YYNGEE. CDR3 length equals 16 residues. The CDR3 nucleotides read TGTGCCAGCAGCCGAATGGACAGGGGCCTTTCCGGGGAGCTGTTTTTT. It encodes CASSRMDRGLSGELFF. The whole variable domain, remainder taken from reference TRBV9 and TRBJ2-2, is DSGVTQTPKHLITATGQRVTLRCSPRSGDLSVYWYQQSLDQGLQFLIQYYNGEERAKGNILERFSAQQFPDLHSELNLSSLELGDSALYFCASSRMDRGLSGELFFGEGSRLTVL.

The chain has TRBV7-9 and TRBJ2-7, with D unclear. The germline V gene encodes CDR1 SEHNR and CDR2 FQNEAQ (reference sequence). Trimming removed 5 bases from V and 6 bases from J, with 11 bases in between. The CDR3 is made up of 12 amino acids. In DNA, the CDR3 is TGTGCCAGCAGCGAAGGCATTTCCGAGCAGTACTTC. As protein: CASSEGISEQYF.

This sequence joins TRBV25-1 and TRBJ1-2; D is ambiguous. Per germline, CDR1 MGHDK and CDR2 SYGVNS. The CDR3 extends over 17 amino acids. The V end lost 1 base, the J end lost 1 base, and 16 bases lay between the germline ends. Here the CDR3 reads CASSEFFYRGINYGYTF. CDR3 nucleotides: TGTGCCAGCAGTGAATTCTTTTATCGGGGAATTAACTATGGCTACACCTTC.

The chain employs TRBV28 and TRBJ1-5, with no clear D. Germline V gene sequence: CDR1 MDHEN, CDR2 SYDVKM. The V and J ends lost 2 bases and 3 bases respectively, with 8 bases between them. The CDR3 is 14 residues long. The CDR3 bases are TGTGCCAGCAGTTTAGAGGGCCCCAATCAGCCCCAGCATTTT. Translating gives CASSLEGPNQPQHF.

V gene TRBV6-2 or TRBV6-3 combines with J gene TRBJ1-2, with D hard to call. CDR1 is MNHEY, CDR2 SVGEGT, per germline. Trimming stripped 2 bases from V and 5 bases from J, with 21 bases between. The CDR3 runs to 17 residues. This chain's CDR3 is CASSYGPGFVRTYGYTF. The CDR3 DNA reads TGTGCCAGCAGTTACGGCCCCGGATTCGTCCGAACTTATGGCTACACCTTC.

The chain combines TRBV20-1 with TRBJ1-1; D unclear. Germline CDR1 is DFQATT and CDR2 is SNEGSKA (reference sequence). V lost 6 bases, J lost 10 bases, and 6 bases lay in between. The CDR3 loop spans 8 amino acids. The CDR3 nucleotides are TGCAGTGCCACGGGAGCTTTCTTT. Protein product: CSATGAFF.

The chain is built from TRBV7-2 and TRBJ1-1, with D possibly TRBD1 on 5 matching bases. The CDR3 has 17 amino acids. V lost 1 base to trimming and J lost 0 bases, with 15 bases between them. Germline loops: CDR1 SGHTA, CDR2 FQGNSA. This CDR3 is CASSLVIPTGLNTEAFF. CDR3 in DNA: TGTGCCAGCAGCTTAGTAATTCCAACAGGTTTGAACACTGAAGCTTTCTTT.

This clone was seen a few times. The chain recombines TRBV5-1 with TRBJ2-7; D unclear. Germline V gene data show CDR1 as SGHRS and CDR2 as YFSETQ. This CDR3 is 15 amino acids long. V was shortened by 7 bases and J by 2 bases, with 19 bases between the two germline ends. Written as DNA, the CDR3 is TGCGCCAGCCGAAATTCCCCTATCCCGACCTACGAGCAGTACTTC. It yields the protein CASRNSPIPTYEQYF.

The V call is TRBV10-3, the J call TRBJ1-2, with 7 bases matching TRBD1. This CDR3 region has 14 residues. V lost 3 bases to trimming and J lost 2 bases; unmatched junction nucleotides: 3. Germline V gives CDR1 ENHRY, CDR2 SYGVKD. Here the CDR3 DNA reads TGTGCCATCAGTGACCCGGGACAGAACTATGGCTACACCTTC. This gives the protein CAISDPGQNYGYTF.

V usage is TRBV6-2 or TRBV6-3 and J usage is TRBJ2-7; D is unresolved. Trimming stripped 7 bases from V and 0 bases from J, with 13 bases between. The germline V gene encodes CDR1 MNHEY and CDR2 SVGEGT. The CDR3 runs to 14 residues. In nucleotides, the CDR3 is TGTGCCAGCACCCCGGACCCCGGCTCCTACGAGCAGTACTTC. It is translated as CASTPDPGSYEQYF.

The rearrangement joins TRBV6-4 to TRBJ2-2; 8 positions agree with TRBD1. This CDR3 has 14 amino acids. V lost 3 bases and J lost 6; bases outside the gene matches: 3. CDR1 and CDR2 (germline): MRHNA, SNTAGT. CDR3: CASSEQGGPGELFF. For the CDR3, the DNA is TGTGCCAGCAGTGAACAGGGGGGACCCGGGGAGCTGTTTTTT.

The rearrangement uses TRBV7-2 and TRBJ2-7, with 15 bases aligning to TRBD2. This CDR3 has 16 residues. The germline gives CDR1 SGHTA, CDR2 FQGNSA. The V and J ends lost 3 bases and 5 bases, in that order; junction bases with no gene match: 5. CDR3 protein: CASSLWTSGRGDEQYF. CDR3 DNA sequence: TGTGCCAGCAGCTTGTGGACTAGCGGGAGGGGAGACGAGCAGTACTTC. The variable domain in full, with the rest retrieved from reference TRBV7-2 and TRBJ2-7, is GAGVSQSPSNKVTEKGKDVELRCDPISGHTALYWYRQSLGQGLEFLIYFQGNSAPDKSGLPSDRFSAERTGGSVSTLTIQRTQQEDSAVYLCASSLWTSGRGDEQYFGPGTRLTVT.

The chain uses TRBV19 and TRBJ2-5; 7 nucleotides line up with TRBD2. V was pared by 5 bases and J by 2 bases, with 14 bases of the junction left unmatched. Germline values: CDR1 LNHDA, CDR2 SQIVND (reference sequence). CDR3 length: 17 residues. The chain's CDR3 is CASSLSRASGLQETQYF. The CDR3 bases are TGTGCCAGTAGTTTGTCCCGGGCTAGCGGACTTCAAGAGACCCAGTACTTC.